A selection of T cell receptor beta chains follows, all from one sample in a study of early T cells in non-severe SARS-CoV-2 infection. TCRdb re-called the 5' RACE reads with MiXCR, one entry per CDR3 protein. The sample has approximately 110,000 distinct CDR3 sequences; just under 15% are singletons. Sequenced material: whole blood. The receptor set was obtained from an adult who was a healthcare worker with PCR-confirmed SARS-CoV-2 infection or an uninfected control (not recorded which). The CDR3 runs from the conserved cysteine through the conserved F or W. The D gene is left open where the match is weak. Only part of the rows carry a size: once, few, many, or a class if the clone is expanded.

>few|TRBJ2-2|TRBD1|TRBV2
CASSPGTANTGELFF
TGTGCCAGCAGCCCCGGGACAGCGAACACCGGGGAGCTGTTTTTT
>few|TRBJ1-5|.|TRBV20-1
CSARDRSDQPQHF
TGCAGTGCTAGAGATCGATCGGATCAGCCCCAGCATTTT
>many|TRBJ2-3|.|TRBV7-9
CASSAAQSTDTQYF
TGTGCCAGCAGCGCAGCCCAGAGCACAGATACGCAGTATTTT
>many|TRBJ1-5|.|TRBV28
CASRNRAKTQPQHF
TGTGCCAGCAGGAACCGGGCGAAAACTCAGCCCCAGCATTTT
>few|TRBJ2-2|.|TRBV3-1
CASSHTGTYYGTGELFF
TGTGCCAGCAGCCATACCGGGACGTATTACGGCACCGGGGAGCTGTTTTTT
>few|TRBJ1-1|.|TRBV6-6
CASSYDIGNTEAFF
TGTGCCAGCAGTTACGACATTGGGAACACTGAAGCTTTCTTT
>.|TRBJ1-1|TRBD1|TRBV3-1
CASSQTTGFSAFF
TGTGCCAGCAGCCAGACGACAGGGTTCTCAGCTTTCTTT
>.|TRBJ1-5|.|TRBV7-6
CASSSGLYQPQHF
TGTGCCAGCAGCTCGGGATTATATCAGCCCCAGCATTTT
>many|TRBJ2-6|.|TRBV7-9
CASRESSGANVLTF
TGTGCCAGCAGGGAAAGCTCTGGGGCCAACGTCCTGACTTTC
>.|TRBJ1-1|.|TRBV21-1
CASSKRGEAFF
TGTGCCAGCAGCAAAAGGGGGGAAGCTTTCTTT
>few|TRBJ2-1|.|TRBV9
CASSPRRMNEQFF
TGTGCCAGCAGCCCCCGGCGGATGAATGAGCAGTTCTTC
>.|TRBJ1-3|.|TRBV6-1
CASSERSDTGNTIYF
TGTGCCAGCAGTGAAAGATCCGATACTGGAAACACCATATATTTT
>.|TRBJ1-2|.|TRBV5-4
CASSRTAGSNYGYTF
TGTGCCAGCAGCCGGACGGCAGGTTCTAACTATGGCTACACCTTC
>.|TRBJ1-1|.|TRBV19
CASSITGIRAEAFF
TGTGCCAGTAGTATTACAGGGATCAGGGCTGAAGCTTTCTTT
>few|TRBJ1-3|.|TRBV13
CASSLGVGSGNTIYF
TGTGCCAGCAGCTTAGGGGTCGGCTCTGGAAACACCATATATTTT
>few|TRBJ2-5|.|TRBV9
CASTPGTAEETQYF
TGTGCCAGCACCCCCGGGACGGCAGAAGAGACCCAGTACTTC
>.|TRBJ2-5|TRBD1|TRBV7-7
CASSYGTGGRETQYF
TGTGCCAGCAGCTATGGGACAGGGGGCAGGGAGACCCAGTACTTC
>few|TRBJ2-1|TRBD1|TRBV5-1
CASSLAIAGGWNEQFF
TGCGCCAGCAGCTTGGCGATTGCAGGGGGCTGGAATGAGCAGTTCTTC
>few|TRBJ1-2|TRBD1|TRBV7-9
CASSLSTGGHGYTF
TGTGCCAGCAGCCTCTCGACAGGGGGCCATGGCTACACCTTC
>.|TRBJ2-1|.|TRBV10-3
CAISESGGNGEQFF
TGTGCCATCAGTGAGTCCGGCGGCAATGGTGAGCAGTTCTTC
>.|TRBJ1-2|.|TRBV20-1
CSAADPRGYGYTF
TGCAGTGCTGCCGACCCCAGAGGCTATGGCTACACCTTC
>few|TRBJ2-2|.|TRBV9
CASSVGGPGVLFF
TGTGCCAGCAGCGTCGGAGGGCCCGGGGTGCTGTTTTTT
>few|TRBJ2-4|.|TRBV7-9
CASSTDTPTFKNIQYF
TGTGCCAGCAGCACGGACACCCCAACGTTCAAAAACATTCAGTACTTC
>few|TRBJ1-1|.|TRBV18
CASSPRAAVNTEAFF
TGTGCCAGCTCACCACGGGCAGCCGTTAACACTGAAGCTTTCTTT
>few|TRBJ1-5|.|TRBV5-1
CASSLEGGANQPQHF
TGCGCCAGCAGCTTGGAGGGAGGAGCCAATCAGCCCCAGCATTTT
>.|TRBJ2-1|.|TRBV7-9
CASSFPDGGYNEQFF
TGTGCCAGCAGCTTCCCGGACGGCGGATACAATGAGCAGTTCTTC
>many|TRBJ1-1|TRBD1|TRBV4-1
CASSQGQGTEAFF
TGCGCCAGCAGCCAGGGACAGGGAACTGAAGCTTTCTTT
>few|TRBJ1-4|.|TRBV5-1
CASTSSGVANEKLFF
TGCGCCAGCACCTCATCGGGCGTAGCTAATGAAAAACTGTTTTTT
>.|TRBJ2-3|.|TRBV7-9
CASSFGLNTQYF
TGTGCCAGCAGCTTCGGACTCAATACGCAGTATTTT
>many|TRBJ1-5|TRBD1|TRBV30
CAWSANRGSNQPQHF
TGTGCCTGGAGTGCGAACAGGGGGAGCAATCAGCCCCAGCATTTT
>few|TRBJ1-2|TRBD1|TRBV10-3
CAIGQGLNGYTF
TGTGCCATCGGACAGGGTTTGAATGGCTACACCTTC
>.|TRBJ2-7|TRBD1|TRBV6-1
CASSGQGHEQYF
TGTGCCAGCAGTGGACAGGGACACGAGCAGTACTTC
>.|TRBJ1-1|.|TRBV6-1
CASSEAGGLGAFF
TGTGCCAGCAGTGAAGCAGGCGGATTAGGGGCTTTCTTT
>many|TRBJ2-1|.|TRBV7-9
CASSSGLSYNEQFF
TGTGCCAGCAGCTCGGGACTCTCCTACAATGAGCAGTTCTTC
>few|TRBJ1-1|.|TRBV7-2
CASSIQTRTEAFF
TGTGCCAGCAGCATACAGACCAGAACTGAAGCTTTCTTT
>.|TRBJ1-1|TRBD1|TRBV18
CASSPRGTGSTEAFF
TGTGCCAGCTCACCACGAGGGACAGGGTCCACTGAAGCTTTCTTT
>few|TRBJ2-5|TRBD2|TRBV19
CASSIGGGGPETQYF
TGTGCCAGTAGTATAGGGGGGGGAGGGCCAGAGACCCAGTACTTC